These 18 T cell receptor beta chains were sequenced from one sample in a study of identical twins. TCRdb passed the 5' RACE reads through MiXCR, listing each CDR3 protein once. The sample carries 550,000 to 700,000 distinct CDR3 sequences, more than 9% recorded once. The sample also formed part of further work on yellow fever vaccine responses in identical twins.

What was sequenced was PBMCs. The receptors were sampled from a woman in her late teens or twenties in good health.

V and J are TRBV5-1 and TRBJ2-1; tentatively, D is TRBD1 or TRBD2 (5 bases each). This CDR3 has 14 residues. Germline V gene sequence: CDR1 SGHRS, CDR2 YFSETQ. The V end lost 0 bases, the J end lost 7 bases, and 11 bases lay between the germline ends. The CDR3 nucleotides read TGCGCCAGCAGCTTGGTAGCAGGGAGTAATGAGCAGTTCTTC. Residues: CASSLVAGSNEQFF.

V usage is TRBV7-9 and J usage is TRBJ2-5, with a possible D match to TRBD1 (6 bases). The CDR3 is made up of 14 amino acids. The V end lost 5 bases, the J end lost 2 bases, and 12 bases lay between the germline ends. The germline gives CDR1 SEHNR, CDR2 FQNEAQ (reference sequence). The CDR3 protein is CASSVGRGQETQYF. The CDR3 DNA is TGTGCCAGCAGCGTCGGCAGGGGACAAGAGACCCAGTACTTC. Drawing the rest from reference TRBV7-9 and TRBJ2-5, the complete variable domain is DTGVSQNPRHKITKRGQNVTFRCDPISEHNRLYWYRQTLGQGPEFLTYFQNEAQLEKSRLLSDRFSAERPKGSFSTLEIQRTEQGDSAMYLCASSVGRGQETQYFGPGTRLLVL.

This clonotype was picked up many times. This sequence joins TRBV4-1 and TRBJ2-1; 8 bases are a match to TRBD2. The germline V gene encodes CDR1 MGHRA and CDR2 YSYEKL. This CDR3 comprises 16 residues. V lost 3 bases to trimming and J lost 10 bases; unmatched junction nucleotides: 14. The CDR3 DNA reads TGCGCCAGCAGCCAGTCACTAGCGGCCATGGTCGGGGAGCAGTTCTTC. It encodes CASSQSLAAMVGEQFF.

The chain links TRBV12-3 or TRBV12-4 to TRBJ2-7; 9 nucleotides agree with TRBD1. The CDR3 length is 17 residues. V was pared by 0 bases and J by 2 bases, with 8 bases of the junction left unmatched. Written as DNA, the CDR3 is TGTGCCAGCAGTTTAGCGCTAGGGGACAGGGCGGCCTACGAGCAGTACTTC. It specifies CASSLALGDRAAYEQYF.

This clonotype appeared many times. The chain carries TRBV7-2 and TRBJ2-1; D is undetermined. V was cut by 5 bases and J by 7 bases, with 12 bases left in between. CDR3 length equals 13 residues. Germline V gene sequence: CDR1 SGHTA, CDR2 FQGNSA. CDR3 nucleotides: TGTGCCAGCAGCACCCCGGCTGGGAATGAGCAGTTCTTC. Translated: CASSTPAGNEQFF.

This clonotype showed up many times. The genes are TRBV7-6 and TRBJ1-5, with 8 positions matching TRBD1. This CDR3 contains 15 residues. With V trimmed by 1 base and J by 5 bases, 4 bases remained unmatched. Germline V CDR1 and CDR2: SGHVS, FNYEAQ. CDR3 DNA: TGTGCCAGCAGCTTAGATGCGACAGGGGATCAGCCCCAGCATTTT. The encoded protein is CASSLDATGDQPQHF.

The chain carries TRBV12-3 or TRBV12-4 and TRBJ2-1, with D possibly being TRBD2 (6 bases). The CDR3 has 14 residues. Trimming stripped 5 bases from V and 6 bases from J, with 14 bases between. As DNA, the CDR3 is TGTGCCAGCAGTGATGCGGGGTCAGGCAATGAGCAGTTCTTC. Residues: CASSDAGSGNEQFF.

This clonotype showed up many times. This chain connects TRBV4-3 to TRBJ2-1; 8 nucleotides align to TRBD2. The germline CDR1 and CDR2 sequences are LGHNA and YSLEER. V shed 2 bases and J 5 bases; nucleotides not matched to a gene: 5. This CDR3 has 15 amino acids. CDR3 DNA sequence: TGCGCCAGCAGCCAAAGCGGGGGAACCCACAATGAGCAGTTCTTC. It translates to CASSQSGGTHNEQFF.

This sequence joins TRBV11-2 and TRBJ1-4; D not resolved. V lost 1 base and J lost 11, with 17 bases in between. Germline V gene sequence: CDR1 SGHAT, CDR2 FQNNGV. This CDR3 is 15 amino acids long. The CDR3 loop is CASSLGGKIGGKLFF. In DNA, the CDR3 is TGTGCCAGCAGCTTAGGGGGAAAAATAGGTGGGAAACTGTTTTTT.

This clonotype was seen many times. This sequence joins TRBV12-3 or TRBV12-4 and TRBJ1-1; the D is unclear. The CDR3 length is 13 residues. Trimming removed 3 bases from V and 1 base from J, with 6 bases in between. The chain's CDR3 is CASSFKENTEAFF. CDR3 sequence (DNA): TGTGCCAGCAGTTTCAAGGAGAACACTGAAGCTTTCTTT.

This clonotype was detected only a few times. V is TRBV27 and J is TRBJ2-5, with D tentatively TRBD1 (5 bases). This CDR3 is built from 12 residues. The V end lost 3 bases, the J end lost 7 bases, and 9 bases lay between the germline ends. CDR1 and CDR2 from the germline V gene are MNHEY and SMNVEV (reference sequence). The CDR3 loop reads CASSFTQGTQYF. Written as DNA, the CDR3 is TGTGCCAGCAGTTTTACTCAGGGGACCCAGTACTTC.

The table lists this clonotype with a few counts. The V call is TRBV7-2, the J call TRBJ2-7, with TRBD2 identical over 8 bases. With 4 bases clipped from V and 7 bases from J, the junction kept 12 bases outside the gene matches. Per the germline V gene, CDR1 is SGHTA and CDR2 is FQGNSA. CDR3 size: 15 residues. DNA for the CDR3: TGTGCCAGCAGCTCGTTACGGGGGGGGGTAGGGGAGCAGTACTTC. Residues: CASSSLRGGVGEQYF.

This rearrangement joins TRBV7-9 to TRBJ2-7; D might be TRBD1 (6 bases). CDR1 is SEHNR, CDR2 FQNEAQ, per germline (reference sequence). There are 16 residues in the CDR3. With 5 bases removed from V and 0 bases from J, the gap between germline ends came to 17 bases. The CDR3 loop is CASSAYTGKASYEQYF. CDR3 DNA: TGTGCCAGCAGCGCCTACACAGGGAAAGCCTCCTACGAGCAGTACTTC.

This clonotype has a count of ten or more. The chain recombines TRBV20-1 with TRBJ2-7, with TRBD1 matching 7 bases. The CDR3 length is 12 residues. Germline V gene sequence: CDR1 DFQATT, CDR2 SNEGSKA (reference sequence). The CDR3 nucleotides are TGCAGCGCCCGCGGACAGGCGTACGAGCAGTACTTC. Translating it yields CSARGQAYEQYF.

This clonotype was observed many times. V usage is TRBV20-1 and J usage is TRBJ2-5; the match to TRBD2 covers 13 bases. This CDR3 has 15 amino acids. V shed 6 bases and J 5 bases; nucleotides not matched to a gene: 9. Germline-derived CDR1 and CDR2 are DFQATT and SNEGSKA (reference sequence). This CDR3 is CSAKPGLAGTETQYF. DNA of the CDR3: TGCAGTGCAAAGCCGGGACTAGCGGGAACCGAGACCCAGTACTTC.

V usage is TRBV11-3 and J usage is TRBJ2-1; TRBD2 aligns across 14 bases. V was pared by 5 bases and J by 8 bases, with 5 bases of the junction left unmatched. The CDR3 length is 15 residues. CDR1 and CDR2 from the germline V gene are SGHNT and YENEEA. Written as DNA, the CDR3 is TGTGCCAGCAGCCCCGGGACTAGCGGGGGCGATGAGCAGTTCTTC. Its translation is CASSPGTSGGDEQFF. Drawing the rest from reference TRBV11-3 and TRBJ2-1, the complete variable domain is EAGVVQSPRYKIIEKKQPVAFWCNPISGHNTLYWYLQNLGQGPELLIRYENEEAVDDSQLPKDRFSAERLKGVDSTLKIQPAELGDSAVYLCASSPGTSGGDEQFFGPGTRLTVL.

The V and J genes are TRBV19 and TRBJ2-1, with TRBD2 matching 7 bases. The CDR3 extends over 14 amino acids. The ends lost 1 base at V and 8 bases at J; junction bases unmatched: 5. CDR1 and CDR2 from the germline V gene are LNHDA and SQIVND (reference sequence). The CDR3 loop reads CASSIAGGIDEQFF. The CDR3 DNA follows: TGTGCCAGTAGTATAGCGGGGGGAATCGATGAGCAGTTCTTC.

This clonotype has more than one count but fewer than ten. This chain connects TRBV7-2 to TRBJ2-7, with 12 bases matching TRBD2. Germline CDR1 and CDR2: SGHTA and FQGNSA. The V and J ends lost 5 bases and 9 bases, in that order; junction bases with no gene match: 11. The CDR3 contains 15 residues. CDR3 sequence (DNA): TGTGCCAGCAGCCCCGGACTAGCGGGACGCGTATGGCAGTACTTC. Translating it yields CASSPGLAGRVWQYF.